This paragraph covers one TCR beta chain sequence. The sample belongs to a study of blood T cell repertoires in COVID-19. Study summary: Acute-phase and convalescent COVID-19 samples originated in the United States, Italy and Spain. In each case, the material was cDNA or gDNA derived from T cells, B-cell-depleted T cells, or PBMCs.

The CDR3 spans 14 residues. Germline CDR1 and CDR2: MRHNA and SNTAGT. V was clipped by 2 bases and J by 4 bases, with 10 bases between them. Original handling: Reference gene primer amplification gave nucleated cell count estimates. Data came from immunoSEQ multiplex PCR; TCRdb stores just in-frame clones and leaves some out. The DNA gave D and trimming, while V, J and clone size come from that table. The repertoire holds 65,000 to 70,000 clones, about 86% seen once, with 4.5% in the top ten. The sequence was collected from a woman aged 60-75 years with acute or convalescent COVID-19. This chain connects TRBV6-4 to TRBJ2-3, with D possibly matching TRBD1 (5 bases). The material sequenced was peripheral blood. The chain's CDR3 is CASSDRQGADTQYF. The CDR3 coding sequence is TGTGCCAGCAGTGACCGGCAGGGTGCAGATACGCAGTATTTT.